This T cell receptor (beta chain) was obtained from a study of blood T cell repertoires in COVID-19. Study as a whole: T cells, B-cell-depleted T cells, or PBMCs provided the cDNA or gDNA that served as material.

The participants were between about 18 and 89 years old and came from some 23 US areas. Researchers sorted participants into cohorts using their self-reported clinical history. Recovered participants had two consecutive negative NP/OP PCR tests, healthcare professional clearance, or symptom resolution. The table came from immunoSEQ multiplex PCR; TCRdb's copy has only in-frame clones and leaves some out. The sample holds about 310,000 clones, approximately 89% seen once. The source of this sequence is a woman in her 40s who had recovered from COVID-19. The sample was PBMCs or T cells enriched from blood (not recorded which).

CDR3: CASSHPGGDSPLHF. The CDR3, as DNA: TGTGCCAGCAGCCACCCCGGGGGAGATTCACCCCTCCACTTT. The rearrangement joins TRBV27 to TRBJ1-6; maybe TRBD1 (5 bases). This CDR3 is built from 14 residues. CDR1 and CDR2 (germline): MNHEY, SMNVEV (reference sequence). Trimming cost V 6 bases and J 8 bases, with 14 bases left between them.